A single TCR beta chain is shown here with its context. Its antigen is unidentified. The sample is drawn from a study of T cell clones after liver transplantation. For the study at large: TCRbeta sequencing after a pre-transplant mixed lymphocyte reaction identified graft-donor-reactive clones, later tracked in post-transplant blood. Study results and caveats: Low donor cell numbers restricted donor-reactive repertoire measurement in a couple of subjects.

Clones were sequenced by immunoSEQ multiplex PCR, and TCRdb holds only the in-frame ones, with some missing. The table records fewer than 6,000 clones, roughly 27% of them present only once. Proliferating CFSE-low MLR cells were sequenced to define alloreactive TCRbeta sequences. The TCR originated in a human patient who received a liver transplant. Part of the T cell pool may stem from the graft donor. The specimen sequenced was CD4+ T cells from cultured PBMCs.

The CDR3 coding sequence is TGTGCCATCAGGGAAGGGGGCACCGGGGAGCTGTTTTTT. Its protein is CAIREGGTGELFF. The rearrangement links TRBV10-3 to TRBJ2-2; tentative D call: TRBD1 (6 bases). This CDR3 is 13 amino acids long. Deletions cut 6 bases from V and 4 bases from J, with 9 bases between. CDR1 is ENHRY and CDR2 is SYGVKD in the germline V gene.